The following is a T cell receptor (beta chain) sequence with its context. Its specificity is unknown. These data belong to a study of vaccination effects on CD4 cells after COVID-19. The ends were cut back, 6 bases at V and 2 bases at J, with 13 bases in the middle. Germline lookup yields CDR1 SNHLY and CDR2 FYNNEI. The CDR3 is made up of 14 amino acids. Expansion with viral peptide pools was applied to antigen-specific CD4+ T cells by the ViraFEST assay prior to sequencing. Scientists isolated CD4+ T cells after a roughly nine-day culture period ended. PCR confirmed that the person was infected with SARS-CoV-2 between March and December 2020. Each participant received a vaccine that was either BNT162b2 or mRNA-1273, given as two doses. Clones were read by immunoSEQ multiplex PCR, and TCRdb kept only the in-frame ones, dropping some. The data contain about 13,000 clones, about two thirds of them singletons.

Study results and caveats: Clones from infection and from vaccination both contracted markedly late after vaccination. Few convalescent patients were studied, and early post-infection samples were lacking.

The receptor's source is a human donor who had a prior SARS-CoV-2 infection. Sequenced here: CD4+ T cells from PBMCs cultured with HCoV-NL63 spike peptides, sampled after COVID-19 vaccination. The V gene is TRBV2, the J gene TRBJ2-5, with a possible D match to TRBD1 (6 bases). The CDR3 DNA reads as TGTGCCAGCAGAAACAGGGACCGGCAAGAGACCCAGTACTTC. It yields the protein CASRNRDRQETQYF.